The T cell receptor beta chain under discussion was sequenced for a study of blood T cell repertoires in COVID-19. Germline V gene lookup returns CDR1 SGHTA and CDR2 FQGNSA. This CDR3 comprises 17 residues. V lost 0 bases and J 3 bases, leaving 15 bases between the germline ends. In assigning cohorts, the study relied on participant-reported clinical history. The authors' processing: From reference gene primer amplification, estimates of nucleated cell counts were derived. Clones were sequenced by immunoSEQ multiplex PCR, and TCRdb holds only the in-frame ones, with some missing. The V and J calls and clone size are taken from that table; D and trimming were inferred from the DNA. The data show 100,000 to 150,000 clones, with 84% seen just once and roughly 3.5% held by the top ten.

The chain employs TRBV7-2 and TRBJ2-1; D might be TRBD2 (6 bases). The sequence derives from a woman aged 30 to 39 who had recovered from COVID-19. Sequenced: PBMCs or T cells enriched from blood (not recorded which). Here the CDR3 DNA reads TGTGCCAGCAGCTTAGCGTGGGGCGGGATAAACTACAATGAGCAGTTCTTC. This gives the protein CASSLAWGGINYNEQFF.